This TCR beta chain was sequenced in a study of T cells after yellow fever vaccination (dated by TCRdb to the late 2010s). Broadly, across the study: Libraries from fractions with low cell numbers were prepared with the SMART-Seq v4 Ultra Low Input RNA kit. To track T-cell clones before and after primary and booster YFV17D yellow fever vaccination, bulk TCR alpha and beta repertoires were sequenced longitudinally. Two healthy male donors made up the cohort, one aged 18 to 29 years and the other aged 30 to 40 years. Bulk PBMC replicates and cell subsets were isolated from blood drawn at multiple timepoints before and after both primary and secondary immunization. On the study overall, not on this receptor specifically: The secondary T-cell response was found to be weaker but faster than the primary response, with a peak reached on day 5 rather than on day 15. Because only two donors were included in the study, the extent to which the findings can be generalized is limited. A small fraction of clonotypes showed up in both the CD4 and CD8 compartments, probably as a result of convergent recombination. Computational filtering was needed because FACS-sorted repertoires could contain abundant contaminating clonotypes from the bulk population. Most clones expanded after primary vaccination were re-detected after the booster (about 96% of CD4 and around 86% of CD8), suggesting broad memory maintenance.

This clonotype was seen at least ten times. Its antigen target is currently unknown. Base qualities are not provided; no much larger clone lies one nucleotide away. The treatment or condition tag for this specimen amounts to: live attenuated yellow fever vaccine strain. Two biological replicates of bulk PBMCs were collected at each blood-draw timepoint. A standard Ficoll-Paque protocol was used to isolate PBMCs from peripheral blood. TriZol was used to extract RNA from bulk PBMCs, from CD4 and CD8 fractions, and from dextramer-positive and dextramer-negative fractions. Synthesis of TCR cDNA relied on 5'RACE template switching, a step that introduced a universal primer site along with unique molecular identifiers. Priming for cDNA synthesis came from both the TCR alpha and TCR beta constant segments. Library amplification used two PCR steps, and the second PCR step added sample barcodes and sequencing adapters. Sequencing of libraries was performed on Illumina HiSeq 2500 (2x100 bp) or NovaSeq (2x150 bp). As for how the authors treated the data: Reads were demultiplexed and collapsed into UMI consensus sequences with MIGEC, and V(D)J alignment was performed with MiXCR. Clonotypes responding to the vaccine were identified with edgeR on replicate PBMC samples, with the criteria of FDR below 0.01 and a log2 fold change above 5 up to day 15. Bulk clonotypes were assigned CD4 or CD8 identity according to which sequenced CD4 or CD8 repertoire held them at higher abundance. The raw public data were reprocessed by TCRdb itself: fastp quality trimming at Q25, MiXCR clonotype calling, in-frame beta chains only. Under each unique CDR3 protein, matching rows form one entry showing the most common genes and DNA. The V and J calls were determined by TCRdb, not by the authors. The sample table holds hundreds of thousands of distinct CDR3 sequences, of which 9% to 15% were seen once. More than 12% of the sample comes from the top ten.

V has 4 bases trimmed and J has 2 bases trimmed; junction bases matching no gene number 5. CDR3 length: 15 amino acids, cysteine to phenylalanine. The retained sequence is limited to the CDR3, 45 bases, with the frame set at the first base. The sequencing here drew on PBMCs, taken on the day of the yellow fever booster vaccination. This chain joins TRBV12-3 or TRBV12-4 to TRBJ2-3, with 8 central nucleotides matching TRBD2. The clonotype was recovered from a man between 25 and 39 years old who received the YFV17D yellow fever vaccine. The CDR3 corresponds to CASSWVAGSTDTQYF. The nucleotides are TGTGCCAGCAGTTGGGTAGCGGGATCCACAGATACGCAGTATTTT.